This T cell receptor beta chain was found in a study of T cell clonotyping in hematopoietic cell transplantation. Study-wide points: Graft donor and pretransplant recipient Inverse Simpson Index values predicted broader posttransplant TCR diversity.

The ends lost 5 bases at V and 7 bases at J; junction bases unmatched: 10. Per the germline V gene, CDR1 is MNHEY and CDR2 is SVGAGI. This CDR3 has 14 residues. This clone was seen only once. Antigen unknown. Blood collection times were about day -28 and days 30, 100, 180 posttransplant. Data came from immunoSEQ multiplex PCR; TCRdb stores just in-frame clones and leaves some out. The sample holds about 9,200 clones, approximately 97% seen once. The source of this sequence is a male patient over 55 who had an allogeneic stem cell transplant from a related donor, so the T cells may come from the graft donor. Some clones in this sample may be carry-over from other donors' samples. The source was peripheral blood mononuclear cells, collected 100 days after allogeneic stem cell transplant. The rearrangement links TRBV6-5 to TRBJ2-7; 8 bases fit TRBD1. This CDR3 is CASSPRDRGGEQYF. The CDR3 DNA follows: TGTGCCAGCAGTCCCCGAGACAGGGGTGGGGAGCAGTACTTC.